This T cell receptor (beta chain) emerged from a study of control samples from healthy donors and cancer patients (dated by TCRdb to about 2020). On this clone itself: Its antigen is currently not known. Base qualities were left out, and no much larger clone turns up one base away.

Library preparation was by the immunoSEQ multiplex PCR assay. Here the immuneACCESS table is served through TCRdb, limited to in-frame sequences with V and J called. Missing clones are a known gap in these copies; in checked studies unresolved V genes cover under half, and the rest lacks a known reason. The sample yields 100,000 to 150,000 clones; roughly 92% were counted once. Jointly, the top ten make up 5.5% to 7% of the sample. CDR1 and CDR2 were assigned from the germline V gene as SGHAT and FQNNGV. The V end loses 5 bases and the J end loses 2 bases, and a stretch of 2 bases separates them. From cysteine to phenylalanine, the CDR3 is 11 amino acids long. The entry retains the CDR3 DNA only, 33 bases that are in frame from base 1.

This receptor chain uses TRBV11-2 and TRBJ2-3, with the identity of the D gene unclear. The source is a man younger than 35 in good health. Input material: blood. In nucleotide form, the sequence is TGTGCCAGCAGCAACACAGATACGCAGTATTTT. It is translated as CASSNTDTQYF.